Sequencing of this T cell receptor beta chain was carried out in a study of OX40 agonist ivuxolimab in advanced cancers. Whole-study context: Ivuxolimab, an antibody acting as an agonist of OX40 (CD134), was used to treat patients. Eligibility rules accepted prior anti-PD-1, anti-PD-L1 or anti-CTLA-4 therapy, and approximately 40% had some.

Using immunoSEQ multiplex PCR, the repertoire was profiled, and TCRdb retains in-frame clones only, with some absent. Of more than 65,000 clones listed, approximately 90% are singletons. This clone was seen more than once but under ten times. CDR3 length: 14 amino acids. V dropped 7 bases and J dropped 11; count of bases not matched to a gene: 13. Germline values: CDR1 LNHDA, CDR2 SQIVND (reference sequence). Individuals having autoimmune disease history or systemic immunosuppression were not enrolled. This receptor was taken from an adult with an advanced solid tumor such as melanoma, head and neck, liver or kidney cancer. This chain joins TRBV19 and TRBJ1-5; 8 bases line up with TRBD1. The sample consisted of CD4+ or CD8+ T cells sorted from blood, taken in a trial of the OX40 agonist ivuxolimab. The CDR3 DNA reads TGTGCCAGTAACCCAGGGGGCCTCCCCGGGTCCCAGCATTTT. As protein: CASNPGGLPGSQHF.